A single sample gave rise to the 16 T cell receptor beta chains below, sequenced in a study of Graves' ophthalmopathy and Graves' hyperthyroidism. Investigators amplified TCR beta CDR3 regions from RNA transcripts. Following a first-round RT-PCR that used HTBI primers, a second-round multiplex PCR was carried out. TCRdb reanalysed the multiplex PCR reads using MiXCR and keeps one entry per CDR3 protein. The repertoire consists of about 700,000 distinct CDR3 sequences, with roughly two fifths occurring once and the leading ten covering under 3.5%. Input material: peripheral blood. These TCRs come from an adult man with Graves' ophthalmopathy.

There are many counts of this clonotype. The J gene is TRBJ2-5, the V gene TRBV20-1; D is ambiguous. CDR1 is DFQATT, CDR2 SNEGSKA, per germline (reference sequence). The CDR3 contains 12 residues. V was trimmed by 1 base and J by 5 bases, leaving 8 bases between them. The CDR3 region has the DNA TGCAGTGCTAGAGTTACAGAGGAGACCCAGTACTTC. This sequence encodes CSARVTEETQYF.

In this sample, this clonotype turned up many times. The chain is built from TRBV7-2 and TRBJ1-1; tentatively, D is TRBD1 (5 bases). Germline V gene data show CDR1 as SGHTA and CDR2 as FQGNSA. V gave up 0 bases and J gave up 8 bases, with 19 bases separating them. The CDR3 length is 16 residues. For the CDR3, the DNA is TGTGCCAGCAGCTTAGCGGGGGATCTGATTAGCAGAGAAGCTTTCTTT. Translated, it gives CASSLAGDLISREAFF.

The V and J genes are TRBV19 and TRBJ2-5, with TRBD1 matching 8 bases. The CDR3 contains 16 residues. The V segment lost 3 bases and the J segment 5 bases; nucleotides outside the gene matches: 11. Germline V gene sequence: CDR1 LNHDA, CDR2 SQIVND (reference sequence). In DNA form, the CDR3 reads TGTGCCAGTAGTATTAGGGGGGACAGGTTGGGGGAGACCCAGTACTTC. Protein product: CASSIRGDRLGETQYF.

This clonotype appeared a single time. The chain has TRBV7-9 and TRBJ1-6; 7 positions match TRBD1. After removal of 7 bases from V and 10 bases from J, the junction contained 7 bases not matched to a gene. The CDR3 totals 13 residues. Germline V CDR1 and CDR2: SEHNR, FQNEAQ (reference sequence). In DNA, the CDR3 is TGTGCCAGCACCCAGGGGGGAGGATCACCCCTCCACTTT. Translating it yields CASTQGGGSPLHF.

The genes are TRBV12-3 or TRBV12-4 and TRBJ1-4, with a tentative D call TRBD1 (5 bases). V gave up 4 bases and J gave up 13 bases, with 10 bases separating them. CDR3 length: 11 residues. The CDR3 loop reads CASSYTGGLFF. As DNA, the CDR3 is TGTGCCAGCAGTTACACCGGGGGACTGTTTTTT.

CDR3 coding DNA: TGTGCCAGCAGCTTAGCGTATTTGGGGAGAGAGACCCAGTACTTC. Protein product: CASSLAYLGRETQYF. The chain uses TRBV7-9 and TRBJ2-5, with D possibly matching TRBD2 (5 bases). This CDR3 spans 15 amino acids. The germline V gene has CDR1 SEHNR and CDR2 FQNEAQ (reference sequence). Trimming left V 0 bases short and J 4 bases short, with 12 bases between.

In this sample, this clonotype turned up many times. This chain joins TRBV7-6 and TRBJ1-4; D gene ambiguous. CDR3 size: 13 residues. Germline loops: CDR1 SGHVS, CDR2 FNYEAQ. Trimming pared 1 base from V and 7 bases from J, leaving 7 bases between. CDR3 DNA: TGTGCCAGCAGCTTAGGGCGTACTGAAAAACTGTTTTTT. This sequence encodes CASSLGRTEKLFF. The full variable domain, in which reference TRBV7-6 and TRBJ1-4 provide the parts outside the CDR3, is GAGVSQSPRYKVTKRGQDVALRCDPISGHVSLYWYRQALGQGPEFLTYFNYEAQQDKSGLPNDRFSAERPEGSISTLTIQRTEQRDSAMYRCASSLGRTEKLFFGSGTQLSVL.

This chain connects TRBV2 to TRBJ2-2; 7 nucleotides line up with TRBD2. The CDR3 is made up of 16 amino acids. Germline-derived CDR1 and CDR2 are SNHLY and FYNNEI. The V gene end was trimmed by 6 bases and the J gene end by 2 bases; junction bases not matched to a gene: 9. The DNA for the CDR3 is TGTGCCAGCAGAGGACCGACTAGCAGAAACACCGGGGAGCTGTTTTTT. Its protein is CASRGPTSRNTGELFF.

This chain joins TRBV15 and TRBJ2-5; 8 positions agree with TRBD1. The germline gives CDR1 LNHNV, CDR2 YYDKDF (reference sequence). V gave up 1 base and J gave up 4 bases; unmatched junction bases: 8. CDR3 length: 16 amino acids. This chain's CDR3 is CATSRVSRGQVETQYF. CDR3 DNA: TGTGCCACCAGCAGAGTTTCAAGGGGACAGGTAGAGACCCAGTACTTC.

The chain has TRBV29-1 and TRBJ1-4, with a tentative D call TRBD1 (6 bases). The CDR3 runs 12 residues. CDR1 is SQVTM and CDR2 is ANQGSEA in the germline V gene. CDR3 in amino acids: CSEMGAGEKLFF. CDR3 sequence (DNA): TGCAGTGAAATGGGGGCCGGAGAAAAACTGTTTTTT.

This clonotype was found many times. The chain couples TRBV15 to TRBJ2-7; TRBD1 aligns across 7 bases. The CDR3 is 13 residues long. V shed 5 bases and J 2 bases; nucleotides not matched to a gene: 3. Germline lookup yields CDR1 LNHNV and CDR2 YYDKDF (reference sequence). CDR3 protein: CATSWGTAYEQYF. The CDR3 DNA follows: TGTGCCACCAGCTGGGGGACAGCCTACGAGCAGTACTTC.

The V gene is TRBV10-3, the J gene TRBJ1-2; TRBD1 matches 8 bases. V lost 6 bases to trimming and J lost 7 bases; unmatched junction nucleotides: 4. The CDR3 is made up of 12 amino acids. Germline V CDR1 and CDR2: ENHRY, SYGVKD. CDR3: CAISRQGTGYTF. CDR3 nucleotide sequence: TGTGCCATCAGCCGACAGGGGACTGGCTACACCTTC.

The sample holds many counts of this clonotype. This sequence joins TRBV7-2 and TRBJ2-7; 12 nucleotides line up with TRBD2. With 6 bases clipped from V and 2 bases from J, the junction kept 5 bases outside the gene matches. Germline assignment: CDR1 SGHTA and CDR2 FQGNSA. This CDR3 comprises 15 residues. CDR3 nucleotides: TGTGCCAGCAGTCCCACTAGCGGGAGGCCCTACGAGCAGTACTTC. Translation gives CASSPTSGRPYEQYF.

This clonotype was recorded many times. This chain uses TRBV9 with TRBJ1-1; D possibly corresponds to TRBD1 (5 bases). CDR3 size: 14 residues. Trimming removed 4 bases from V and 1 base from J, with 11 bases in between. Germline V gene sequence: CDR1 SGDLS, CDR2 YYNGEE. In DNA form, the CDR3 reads TGTGCCAGCAGCAAACAGGTTACGAACACTGAAGCTTTCTTT. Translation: CASSKQVTNTEAFF.

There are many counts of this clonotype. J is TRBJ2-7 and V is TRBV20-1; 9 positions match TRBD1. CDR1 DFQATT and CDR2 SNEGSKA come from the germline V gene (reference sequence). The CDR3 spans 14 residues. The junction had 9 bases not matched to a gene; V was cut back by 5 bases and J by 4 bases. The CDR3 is CSAALPGQGYEQYF. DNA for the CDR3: TGCAGTGCTGCCCTGCCGGGACAGGGTTACGAGCAGTACTTC.

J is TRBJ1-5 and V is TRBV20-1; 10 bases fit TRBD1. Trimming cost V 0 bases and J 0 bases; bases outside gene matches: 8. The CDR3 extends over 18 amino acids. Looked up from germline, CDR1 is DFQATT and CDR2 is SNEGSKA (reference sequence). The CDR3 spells CSAREGTGAFYSNQPQHF. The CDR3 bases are TGCAGTGCTAGAGAAGGGACAGGGGCCTTCTATAGCAATCAGCCCCAGCATTTT.